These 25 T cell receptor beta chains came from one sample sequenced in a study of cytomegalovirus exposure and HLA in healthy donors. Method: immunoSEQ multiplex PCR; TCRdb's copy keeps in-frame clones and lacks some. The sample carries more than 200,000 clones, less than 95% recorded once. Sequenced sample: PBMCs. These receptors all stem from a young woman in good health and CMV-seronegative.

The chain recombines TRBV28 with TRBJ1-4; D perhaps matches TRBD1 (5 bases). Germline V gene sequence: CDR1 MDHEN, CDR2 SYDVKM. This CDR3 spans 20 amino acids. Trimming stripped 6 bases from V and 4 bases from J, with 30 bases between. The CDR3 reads CASSLGTVTPTRANNEKLFF. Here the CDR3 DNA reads TGTGCCAGCAGCTTGGGGACGGTAACACCGACTCGGGCAAATAATGAAAAACTGTTTTTT.

CDR3 protein: CASSQGQGRGNEQFF. The CDR3 nucleotides are TGTGCCAGCTCCCAAGGACAGGGGAGGGGCAATGAGCAGTTCTTC. V gene TRBV18 combines with J gene TRBJ2-1; 9 bases are shared with TRBD1. The CDR3 is 15 residues long. Trimming removed 6 bases from V and 6 bases from J; junction bases left unmatched: 9. The germline CDR1 and CDR2 sequences are KGHSH and LQKENI.

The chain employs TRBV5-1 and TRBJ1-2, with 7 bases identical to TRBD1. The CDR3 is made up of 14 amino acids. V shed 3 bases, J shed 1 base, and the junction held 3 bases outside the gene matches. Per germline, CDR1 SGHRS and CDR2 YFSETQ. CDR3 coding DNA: TGCGCCAGCAGCTCCGGACAGGTTAACTATGGCTACACCTTC. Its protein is CASSSGQVNYGYTF.

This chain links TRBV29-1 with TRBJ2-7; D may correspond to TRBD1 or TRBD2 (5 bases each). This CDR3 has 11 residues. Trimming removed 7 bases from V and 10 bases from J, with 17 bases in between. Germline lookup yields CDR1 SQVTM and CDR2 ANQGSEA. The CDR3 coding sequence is TGCAGCGGTCTGTGGGGGTCCGATCAGTACTTC. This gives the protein CSGLWGSDQYF.

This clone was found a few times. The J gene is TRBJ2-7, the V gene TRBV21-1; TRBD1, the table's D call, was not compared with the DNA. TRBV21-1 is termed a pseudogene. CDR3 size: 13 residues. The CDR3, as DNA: TGTGCCAGCAGCAAAAACACCAGGGGGCAGCAGTACTTC. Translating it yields CASSKNTRGQQYF.

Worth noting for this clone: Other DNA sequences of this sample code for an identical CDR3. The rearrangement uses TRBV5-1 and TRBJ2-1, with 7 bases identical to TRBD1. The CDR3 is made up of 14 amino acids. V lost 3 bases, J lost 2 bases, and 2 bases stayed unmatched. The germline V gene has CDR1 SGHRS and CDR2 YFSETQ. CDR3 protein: CASSWGQTYNEQFF. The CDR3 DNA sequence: TGCGCCAGCAGCTGGGGACAGACCTACAATGAGCAGTTCTTC. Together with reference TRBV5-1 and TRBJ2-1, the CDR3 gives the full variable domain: KAGVTQTPRYLIKTRGQQVTLSCSPISGHRSVSWYQQTPGQGLQFLFEYFSETQRNKGNFPGRFSGRQFSNSRSEMNVSTLELGDSALYLCASSWGQTYNEQFFGPGTRLTVL.

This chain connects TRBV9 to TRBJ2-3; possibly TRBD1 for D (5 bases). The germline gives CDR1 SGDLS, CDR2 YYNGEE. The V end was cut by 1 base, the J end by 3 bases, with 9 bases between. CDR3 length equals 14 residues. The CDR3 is CASSVRQGTDTQYF. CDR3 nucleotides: TGTGCCAGCAGCGTAAGGCAGGGAACAGATACGCAGTATTTT. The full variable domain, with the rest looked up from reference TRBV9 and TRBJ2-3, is DSGVTQTPKHLITATGQRVTLRCSPRSGDLSVYWYQQSLDQGLQFLIQYYNGEERAKGNILERFSAQQFPDLHSELNLSSLELGDSALYFCASSVRQGTDTQYFGPGTRLTVL.

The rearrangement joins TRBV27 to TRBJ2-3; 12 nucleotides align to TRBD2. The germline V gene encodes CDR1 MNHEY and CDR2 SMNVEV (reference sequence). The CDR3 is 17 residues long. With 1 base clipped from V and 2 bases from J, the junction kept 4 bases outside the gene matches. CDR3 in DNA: TGTGCCAGCAGTTTATACCCTAGCGGGAGGGCCACAGATACGCAGTATTTT. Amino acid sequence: CASSLYPSGRATDTQYF.

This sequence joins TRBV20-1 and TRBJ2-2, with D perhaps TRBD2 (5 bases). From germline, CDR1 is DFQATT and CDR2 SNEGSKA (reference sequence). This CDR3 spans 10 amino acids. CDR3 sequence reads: CTARAGELFF. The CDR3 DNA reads TGCACCGCGAGGGCCGGGGAGCTGTTTTTT.

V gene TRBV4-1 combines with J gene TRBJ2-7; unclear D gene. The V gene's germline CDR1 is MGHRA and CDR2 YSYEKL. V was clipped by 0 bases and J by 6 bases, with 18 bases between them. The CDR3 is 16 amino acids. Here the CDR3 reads CASSQDEASPPSEQYF. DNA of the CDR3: TGCGCCAGCAGCCAAGATGAGGCTAGTCCACCCTCCGAGCAGTACTTC.

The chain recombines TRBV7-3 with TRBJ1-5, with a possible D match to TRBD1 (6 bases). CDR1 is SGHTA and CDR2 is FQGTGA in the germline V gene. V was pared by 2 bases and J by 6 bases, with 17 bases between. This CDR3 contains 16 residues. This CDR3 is CASSLRGRGTSQPQHF. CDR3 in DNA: TGTGCCAGCAGCTTACGGGGCAGGGGAACGAGTCAGCCCCAGCATTTT.

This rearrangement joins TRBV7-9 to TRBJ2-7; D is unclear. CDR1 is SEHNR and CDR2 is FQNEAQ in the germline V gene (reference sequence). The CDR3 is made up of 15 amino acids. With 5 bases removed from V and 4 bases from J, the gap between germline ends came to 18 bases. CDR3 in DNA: TGTGCCAGCAGCATTCGCCCCTCAAAAGATTACGAGCAGTACTTC. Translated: CASSIRPSKDYEQYF. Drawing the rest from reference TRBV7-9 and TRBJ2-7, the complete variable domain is DTGVSQNPRHKITKRGQNVTFRCDPISEHNRLYWYRQTLGQGPEFLTYFQNEAQLEKSRLLSDRFSAERPKGSFSTLEIQRTEQGDSAMYLCASSIRPSKDYEQYFGPGTRLTVT.

The CDR3 DNA reads as TGTGCCAGCAGTGAAATGGTGGGGAGGAACACTGAAGCTTTCTTT. Translated, it gives CASSEMVGRNTEAFF. This rearrangement joins TRBV6-1 to TRBJ1-1; D call uncertain. Deletions cut 2 bases from V and 1 base from J, with 11 bases between. This CDR3 has 15 amino acids. The germline CDR1 and CDR2 sequences are MNHNS and SASEGT.

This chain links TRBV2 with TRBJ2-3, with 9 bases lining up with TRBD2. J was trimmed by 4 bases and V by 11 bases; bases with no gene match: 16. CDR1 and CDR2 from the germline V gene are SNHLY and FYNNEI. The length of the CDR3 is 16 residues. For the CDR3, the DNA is TGTGCCTCTCAGGGAGGAGGACTAGCGACCTCAGATACGCAGTATTTT. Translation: CASQGGGLATSDTQYF.

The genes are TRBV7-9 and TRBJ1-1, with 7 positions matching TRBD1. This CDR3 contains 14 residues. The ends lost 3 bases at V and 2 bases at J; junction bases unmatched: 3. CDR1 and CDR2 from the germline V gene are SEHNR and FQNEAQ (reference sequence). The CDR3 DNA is TGTGCCAGCAGCTTCCGGGACAGCAACACTGAAGCTTTCTTT. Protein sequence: CASSFRDSNTEAFF.

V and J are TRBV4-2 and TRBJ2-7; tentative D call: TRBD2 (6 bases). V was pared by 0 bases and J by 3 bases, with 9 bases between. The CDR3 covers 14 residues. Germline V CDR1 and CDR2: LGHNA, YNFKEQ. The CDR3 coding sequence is TGTGCCAGCAGCCAAGATCGGGGGTACTACGAGCAGTACTTC. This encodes CASSQDRGYYEQYF.

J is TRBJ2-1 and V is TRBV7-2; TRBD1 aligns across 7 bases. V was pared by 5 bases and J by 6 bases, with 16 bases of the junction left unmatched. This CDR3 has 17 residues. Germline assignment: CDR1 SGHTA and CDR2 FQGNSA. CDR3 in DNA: TGTGCCAGCAGCCCCCGACAGGGACCTCCAGCGCGCAATGAGCAGTTCTTC. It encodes CASSPRQGPPARNEQFF.

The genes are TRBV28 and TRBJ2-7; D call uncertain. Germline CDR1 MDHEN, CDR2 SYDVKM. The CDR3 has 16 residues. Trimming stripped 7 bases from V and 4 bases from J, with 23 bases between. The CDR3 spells CASTRHTAHRSYEQYF. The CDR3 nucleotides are TGTGCCAGCACCCGACACACCGCCCATCGGTCGTACGAGCAGTACTTC.

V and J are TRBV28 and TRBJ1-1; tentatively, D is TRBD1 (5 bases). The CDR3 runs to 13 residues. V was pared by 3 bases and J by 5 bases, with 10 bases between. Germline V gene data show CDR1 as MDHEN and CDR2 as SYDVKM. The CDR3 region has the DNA TGTGCCAGCAGTTTGGGAGGGGAGACTGAAGCTTTCTTT. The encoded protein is CASSLGGETEAFF.

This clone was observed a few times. The CDR3 is CASSPIGVAGELFF. The CDR3 DNA reads as TGTGCCAGCAGCCCGATAGGGGTAGCCGGGGAGCTGTTTTTT. J is TRBJ2-2 and V is TRBV2; the D gene is possibly TRBD1 (5 bases). The ends were cut back, 6 bases at V and 6 bases at J, with 14 bases in the middle. This CDR3 comprises 14 residues. Per the germline V gene, CDR1 is SNHLY and CDR2 is FYNNEI.

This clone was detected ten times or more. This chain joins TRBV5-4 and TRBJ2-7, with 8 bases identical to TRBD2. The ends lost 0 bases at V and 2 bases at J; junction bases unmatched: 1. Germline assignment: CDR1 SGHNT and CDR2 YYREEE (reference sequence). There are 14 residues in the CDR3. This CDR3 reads CASSLVSGAYEQYF. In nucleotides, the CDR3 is TGTGCCAGCAGCTTGGTTAGCGGGGCCTACGAGCAGTACTTC.

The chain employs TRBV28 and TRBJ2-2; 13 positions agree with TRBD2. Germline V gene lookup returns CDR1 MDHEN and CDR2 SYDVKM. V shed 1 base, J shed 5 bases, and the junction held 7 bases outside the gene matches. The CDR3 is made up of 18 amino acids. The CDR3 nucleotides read TGTGCCAGCAGTTTATTCCCTGGACTAGCGGGAGTAACCGGGGAGCTGTTTTTT. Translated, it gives CASSLFPGLAGVTGELFF.

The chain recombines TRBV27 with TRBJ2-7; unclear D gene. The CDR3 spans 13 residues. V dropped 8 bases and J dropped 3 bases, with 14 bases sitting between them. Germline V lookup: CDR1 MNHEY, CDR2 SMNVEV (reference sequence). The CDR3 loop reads CASSSVGFYEQYF. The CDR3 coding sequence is TGTGCCAGCTCATCGGTGGGCTTCTACGAGCAGTACTTC.

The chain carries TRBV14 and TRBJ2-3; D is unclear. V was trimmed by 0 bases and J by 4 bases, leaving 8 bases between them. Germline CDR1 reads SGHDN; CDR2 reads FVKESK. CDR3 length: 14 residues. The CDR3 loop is CASSQDAISDTQYF. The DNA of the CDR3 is TGTGCCAGCAGCCAAGATGCGATATCAGATACGCAGTATTTT.

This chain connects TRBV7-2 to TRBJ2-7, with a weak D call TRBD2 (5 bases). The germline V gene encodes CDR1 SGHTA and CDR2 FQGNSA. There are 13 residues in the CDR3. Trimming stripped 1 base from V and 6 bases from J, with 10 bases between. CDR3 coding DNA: TGTGCCAGCAGCTTAGGGCTAGGGAGCGAGCAGTACTTC. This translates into CASSLGLGSEQYF.